The next 30 T cell receptor beta chains were all read from a single sample in a study of response to subunit inactivated influenza vaccine (dated by TCRdb to the late 2010s). The method behind the library was RT-PCR. Sequencer: Illumina HiSeq 2500. TCRdb ran its own pipeline on the public reads, namely fastp trimming at Q25 and MiXCR clone calling, and kept in-frame beta chains. Each entry is one CDR3 protein sequence, shown with its most common DNA and genes. A total of more than 700,000 distinct CDR3 sequences appear in this sample, approximately 22% of them only once. The ten most abundant clones make up roughly 10% of the sample. The material was PBMCs from blood, obtained less than 6 days after vaccination. These receptors all come from a man in his forties or fifties who received an inactivated influenza vaccine. Donor details come from another sample of the same person, matched by shared clones.

V is TRBV5-1 and J is TRBJ2-5; D unresolved. The V and J ends lost 2 bases and 1 base respectively, with 9 bases between them. Germline lookup yields CDR1 SGHRS and CDR2 YFSETQ. This CDR3 is 14 amino acids long. CDR3: CASSFPNSQETQYF. As DNA, the CDR3 is TGCGCCAGCAGCTTTCCCAACAGCCAAGAGACCCAGTACTTC.

This clonotype was observed a handful of times. This rearrangement joins TRBV20-1 to TRBJ2-7; D might be TRBD2 (6 bases). V shed 3 bases and J shed 6 bases, with 9 bases lying between them. There are 11 residues in the CDR3. CDR1 is DFQATT and CDR2 is SNEGSKA in the germline V gene (reference sequence). As DNA, the CDR3 is TGCAGTGCTAGGGCGGAGGGCGAGCAGTACTTC. This encodes CSARAEGEQYF.

The chain joins TRBV30 to TRBJ2-7; 7 nucleotides match TRBD1. In germline, CDR1 is GTSNPN, CDR2 SVGIG (reference sequence). V shed 7 bases and J 5 bases; nucleotides not matched to a gene: 5. The CDR3 is 11 residues long. The CDR3 here is CAYEGGDEQYF. The CDR3 bases are TGTGCCTATGAAGGGGGCGACGAGCAGTACTTC.

The V call is TRBV25-1, the J call TRBJ2-7; possible D gene TRBD2, 6 bases. With 3 bases removed from V and 6 bases from J, the gap between germline ends came to 12 bases. This CDR3 spans 13 amino acids. In germline, CDR1 is MGHDK, CDR2 SYGVNS. CDR3 in DNA: TGTGCCAGCAGTGATCTCGGGAGTGGCGAGCAGTACTTC. As protein: CASSDLGSGEQYF.

This clonotype was seen more than once but under ten times. The V and J genes are TRBV20-1 and TRBJ1-1, with D possibly TRBD1 on 6 matching bases. Per the germline V gene, CDR1 is DFQATT and CDR2 is SNEGSKA (reference sequence). This CDR3 contains 14 residues. Trimming removed 5 bases at V and 8 bases at J, with 21 bases between. Here the CDR3 reads CSAAKYQTGSEAFF. Written as DNA, the CDR3 is TGCAGTGCTGCTAAATACCAAACAGGGTCAGAAGCTTTCTTT.

This clonotype was observed a handful of times. V gene TRBV18 combines with J gene TRBJ2-1; D uncertain. Germline CDR1 KGHSH, CDR2 LQKENI. The CDR3 has 15 amino acids. Trimming shortened V by 3 bases and J by 4 bases, and 13 bases separated the two germline ends. The CDR3 DNA sequence: TGTGCCAGCTCACCGGGAAGAAACAGATACAATGAGCAGTTCTTC. Translation gives CASSPGRNRYNEQFF.

This clonotype has just a few counts. V usage is TRBV10-3 and J usage is TRBJ2-3; D possibly corresponds to TRBD2 (6 bases). The CDR3 runs to 14 residues. V was pared by 4 bases and J by 0 bases, with 8 bases between. Germline CDR1 is ENHRY and CDR2 is SYGVKD. CDR3 sequence (DNA): TGTGCCATCAGTGGGGGGGACAGCACAGATACGCAGTATTTT. Protein sequence: CAISGGDSTDTQYF.

In this sample, this clonotype turned up many times. A read error may produce the germline difference seen at one junction end. The V and J genes are TRBV12-3 or TRBV12-4 and TRBJ1-4; no clear D gene. CDR3 length equals 13 residues. In DNA form, the CDR3 reads TGTGCCAGCAGCTTAGCGACTAATGAAAAACTGTTTTTT. As protein: CASSLATNEKLFF.

This clonotype was seen a few times. V and J are TRBV27 and TRBJ2-7; weak D call: TRBD1 (5 bases). The V end lost 5 bases, the J end lost 6 bases, and 14 bases lay between the germline ends. From germline, CDR1 is MNHEY and CDR2 SMNVEV (reference sequence). The CDR3 consists of 13 residues. For the CDR3, the DNA is TGTGCCAGCAGTAGCGACATTAGGGGCGAGCAGTACTTC. Translated: CASSSDIRGEQYF.

This clonotype was observed a few times. The chain recombines TRBV7-6 with TRBJ1-2; D may be TRBD1 (5 bases). V was shortened by 2 bases and J by 4 bases, with 14 bases between the two germline ends. This CDR3 spans 15 amino acids. CDR1 and CDR2 (germline): SGHVS, FNYEAQ. CDR3 coding DNA: TGTGCCAGCAGCTTATGGGCAGGGTCGGGCTATGGCTACACCTTC. It translates to CASSLWAGSGYGYTF.

This clonotype was picked up a small number of times. The genes are TRBV7-9 and TRBJ2-7; TRBD2 aligns across 7 bases. After removal of 1 base from V and 6 bases from J, the junction contained 9 bases not matched to a gene. The CDR3 length is 15 residues. The germline V gene has CDR1 SEHNR and CDR2 FQNEAQ (reference sequence). CDR3 protein: CASSLGGSRLGEQYF. The CDR3 region has the DNA TGTGCCAGCAGCTTAGGCGGGAGCCGCCTCGGCGAGCAGTACTTC.

The V gene is TRBV19, the J gene TRBJ2-3, with TRBD2 matching 9 bases. Per germline, CDR1 LNHDA and CDR2 SQIVND (reference sequence). V lost 3 bases to trimming and J lost 4 bases; unmatched junction nucleotides: 8. The CDR3 is made up of 16 amino acids. CDR3 residues: CASSIGLAGFSDTQYF. For the CDR3, the DNA is TGTGCCAGTAGTATCGGGCTAGCGGGATTCTCAGATACGCAGTATTTT. Drawing the rest from reference TRBV19 and TRBJ2-3, the complete variable domain is DGGITQSPKYLFRKEGQNVTLSCEQNLNHDAMYWYRQDPGQGLRLIYYSQIVNDFQKGDIAEGYSVSREKKESFPLTVTSAQKNPTAFYLCASSIGLAGFSDTQYFGPGTRLTVL.

The V call is TRBV29-1, the J call TRBJ1-2; D gene uncertain. Per germline, CDR1 SQVTM and CDR2 ANQGSEA. Trimming took 5 bases from V and 8 from J, leaving 12 bases between them. The CDR3 runs to 11 residues. The CDR3 is CSVSSPEGYTF. CDR3 bases: TGCAGCGTTTCGAGCCCCGAAGGCTACACCTTC.

V usage is TRBV27 and J usage is TRBJ1-2; D uncertain. The CDR3 loop spans 14 amino acids. V was cut by 5 bases and J by 2 bases, with 12 bases left in between. CDR1 and CDR2 (germline): MNHEY, SMNVEV (reference sequence). The chain's CDR3 is CASSHSGGNYGYTF. The CDR3 region has the DNA TGTGCCAGCAGTCACTCCGGAGGCAACTATGGCTACACCTTC.

The genes are TRBV10-3 and TRBJ2-1; a weak D match, TRBD2 (5 bases). Germline CDR1 and CDR2: ENHRY and SYGVKD. The germline V and J ends were trimmed by 4 bases and 7 bases, with 14 bases remaining between them. This CDR3 region has 14 residues. The CDR3, as DNA: TGTGCCATCAGTGTGAGCGGATCCAGTAATGAGCAGTTCTTC. This sequence encodes CAISVSGSSNEQFF.

This chain links TRBV6-5 with TRBJ1-1; D is uncertain. Germline V CDR1 and CDR2: MNHEY, SVGAGI. This CDR3 is 14 amino acids long. V was pared by 2 bases and J by 1 base, with 8 bases between. CDR3 coding DNA: TGTGCCAGCAGTTACGGCCCGGCGAACACTGAAGCTTTCTTT. This codes for CASSYGPANTEAFF.

The chain has TRBV5-1 and TRBJ2-7, with 7 bases fitting TRBD1. Trimming at V came to 4 bases and at J to 1 base, leaving 8 bases not matched to a gene. Germline CDR1 and CDR2: SGHRS and YFSETQ. CDR3 length: 15 residues. CDR3: CASSLGTARSYEQYF. CDR3 coding DNA: TGCGCCAGCAGCCTGGGGACAGCCCGATCCTACGAGCAGTACTTC.

Ten or more counts support this clonotype. This rearrangement joins TRBV29-1 to TRBJ2-5; 9 nucleotides line up with TRBD2. The germline V gene has CDR1 SQVTM and CDR2 ANQGSEA. The CDR3 covers 14 residues. With 3 bases clipped from V and 5 bases from J, the junction kept 7 bases outside the gene matches. DNA for the CDR3: TGCAGCGTTGATCGGCTAGCGGGGAGTGAGACCCAGTACTTC. This gives the protein CSVDRLAGSETQYF.

This clonotype was counted at least ten times. The CDR3 nucleotides are TGTGCCAGCAGGGACACAACTAATGAAAAACTGTTTTTT. As protein: CASRDTTNEKLFF. The chain links TRBV25-1 to TRBJ1-4; possibly TRBD1 for D (5 bases). Germline CDR1 is MGHDK and CDR2 is SYGVNS. Trimming removed 6 bases at V and 0 bases at J, with 5 bases between. The CDR3 consists of 13 residues. The variable domain in full, completed from reference TRBV25-1 and TRBJ1-4, reads EADIYQTPRYLVIGTGKKITLECSQTMGHDKMYWYQQDPGMELHLIHYSYGVNSTEKGDLSSESTVSRIRTEHFPLTLESARPSHTSQYLCASRDTTNEKLFFGSGTQLSVL.

The CDR3 coding sequence is TGTGCCAGCAGCTTAGCGGGGGCCCACCTGTTGAACACTGAAGCTTTCTTT. Translation: CASSLAGAHLLNTEAFF. The chain joins TRBV28 to TRBJ1-1; maybe TRBD1 (6 bases). Germline V gene lookup returns CDR1 MDHEN and CDR2 SYDVKM. Trimming removed 6 bases from V and 0 bases from J, with 20 bases in between. CDR3 length equals 17 residues.

This clonotype occurred many times. V usage is TRBV12-3 or TRBV12-4 and J usage is TRBJ1-5, with D maybe TRBD1 (6 bases). Trimming shortened V by 9 bases and J by 2 bases, and 8 bases separated the two germline ends. The CDR3 extends over 12 amino acids. The CDR3 sequence: CASNRGNQPQHF. CDR3 nucleotide sequence: TGTGCCAGTAACAGGGGCAATCAGCCCCAGCATTTT.

This chain links TRBV12-3 or TRBV12-4 with TRBJ2-3; TRBD2 matches 8 bases. V lost 4 bases and J lost 0; bases outside the gene matches: 9. The CDR3 spans 17 residues. CDR3 residues: CASSSLAGRSSTDTQYF. The CDR3 nucleotides are TGTGCCAGCAGTTCATTAGCGGGACGATCTAGCACAGATACGCAGTATTTT.

The chain recombines TRBV7-9 with TRBJ2-7; unclear D gene. The V end was cut by 5 bases, the J end by 2 bases, with 16 bases between. This CDR3 contains 15 residues. Germline CDR1 and CDR2: SEHNR and FQNEAQ (reference sequence). CDR3 sequence (DNA): TGTGCCAGCAGCCCAGGAGTGACATCCACCTACGAGCAGTACTTC. Translated: CASSPGVTSTYEQYF.

This sequence joins TRBV18 and TRBJ2-7; tentatively, D is TRBD1 or TRBD2 (5 bases each). V dropped 3 bases and J dropped 6 bases, with 15 bases sitting between them. CDR3 length equals 14 residues. Germline-derived CDR1 and CDR2 are KGHSH and LQKENI. Here the CDR3 DNA reads TGTGCCAGCTCACCTACGGGACGCCCGTCCGAGCAGTACTTC. Translated, it gives CASSPTGRPSEQYF.

J is TRBJ2-1 and V is TRBV9; 7 bases line up with TRBD2. Germline V lookup: CDR1 SGDLS, CDR2 YYNGEE. The CDR3 consists of 15 residues. With V trimmed by 0 bases and J by 6 bases, 6 bases remained unmatched. The CDR3 region has the DNA TGTGCCAGCAGCGTAGGTGGGAGGGCCGGCAATGAGCAGTTCTTC. Translation: CASSVGGRAGNEQFF.

This clonotype turned up a few times. V gene TRBV7-3 combines with J gene TRBJ2-1; possible D gene TRBD1, 6 bases. V was cut by 0 bases and J by 8 bases, with 11 bases left in between. Germline V gene sequence: CDR1 SGHTA, CDR2 FQGTGA. CDR3 length: 14 amino acids. The CDR3 DNA follows: TGTGCCAGCAGCTTAACCGGGACATACTATGAGCAGTTCTTC. Translated: CASSLTGTYYEQFF.

In this sample, this clonotype turned up a few times. The J gene is TRBJ2-7, the V gene TRBV29-1, with TRBD2 as a possible D gene (6 bases). Germline V gives CDR1 SQVTM, CDR2 ANQGSEA. This CDR3 comprises 12 residues. V was cut by 5 bases and J by 3 bases, with 11 bases left in between. The CDR3 spells CSVRGVLYEQYF. The CDR3 bases are TGCAGCGTTCGCGGGGTTCTCTACGAGCAGTACTTC.

The sample holds a few counts of this clonotype. V gene TRBV9 combines with J gene TRBJ2-7, with 7 bases fitting TRBD2. With V trimmed by 4 bases and J by 3 bases, 7 bases remained unmatched. Looked up from germline, CDR1 is SGDLS and CDR2 is YYNGEE. This CDR3 comprises 14 residues. The CDR3 region is CASSPSGGDYEQYF. For the CDR3, the DNA is TGTGCCAGCAGCCCTAGTGGGGGGGACTACGAGCAGTACTTC.

The chain joins TRBV4-1 to TRBJ2-1, with D possibly being TRBD2 (5 bases). The CDR3 contains 15 residues. Germline assignment: CDR1 MGHRA and CDR2 YSYEKL. Trimming took 4 bases from V and 4 from J, leaving 14 bases between them. CDR3 sequence: CASSPLGRDYNEQFF. The DNA for the CDR3 is TGCGCCAGCAGCCCGCTAGGGAGAGATTACAATGAGCAGTTCTTC.

This clonotype was seen a few times. The chain is built from TRBV5-1 and TRBJ2-5, with 7 positions matching TRBD1. V lost 3 bases, J lost 2 bases, and 13 bases stayed unmatched. Germline CDR1 SGHRS, CDR2 YFSETQ. The CDR3 loop spans 17 amino acids. CDR3 sequence: CASSSKTGQESQETQYF. The CDR3 DNA sequence: TGCGCCAGCAGCTCGAAAACCGGACAGGAGTCTCAAGAGACCCAGTACTTC.